One T cell receptor (beta chain) is described in this entry. The antigen remains undetermined. The sample holds other DNA sequences that translate to the same CDR3. These data are taken from a study of T cell responses to AZD1222 COVID-19 vaccine. Points from the study as a whole: In a largely white British group with more females than males, clonal diversity was possibly underestimated.

The method was immunoSEQ multiplex PCR; TCRdb's version includes in-frame clones alone and lacks a portion of them. The table lists roughly 200,000 clones, roughly 92% of them singletons. Germline V lookup: CDR1 MNHEY, CDR2 SMNVEV (reference sequence). This CDR3 has 12 amino acids. With 5 bases removed from V and 5 bases from J, the gap between germline ends came to 9 bases. The input for sequencing was peripheral blood, taken on day 0 of AZD1222 vaccination. This sequence originates from an adult in good health. The V call is TRBV27, the J call TRBJ1-2; D ambiguous. The CDR3 DNA reads TGTGCCAGCAGTCCCCGTGGTTATGGCTACACCTTC. Translating it yields CASSPRGYGYTF.